What follows are 28 T cell receptor beta chains derived from one specimen sequenced in a study of cytomegalovirus exposure and HLA in healthy donors. Use of 60 Vbeta and 13 Jbeta primers characterized the PCR. Clones were sequenced by immunoSEQ multiplex PCR, and TCRdb holds only the in-frame ones, with some missing. The data contain approximately 180,000 clones, 80% to 85% of them singletons. What was sequenced was PBMCs. The receptors here all came from a woman aged 25 to 45 in good health and CMV-seronegative.

V is TRBV5-1 and J is TRBJ2-3; D may be TRBD2 (6 bases). Trimming left V 1 base short and J 1 base short, with 7 bases between. There are 14 residues in the CDR3. Germline V gene data show CDR1 as SGHRS and CDR2 as YFSETQ. CDR3 in DNA: TGCGCCAGCAGCTTGTGGGGGGGCACAGATACGCAGTATTTT. Translated: CASSLWGGTDTQYF. The whole variable domain, remainder taken from reference TRBV5-1 and TRBJ2-3, is KAGVTQTPRYLIKTRGQQVTLSCSPISGHRSVSWYQQTPGQGLQFLFEYFSETQRNKGNFPGRFSGRQFSNSRSEMNVSTLELGDSALYLCASSLWGGTDTQYFGPGTRLTVL.

This clone was counted once. The J gene is TRBJ2-3, the V gene TRBV27; D is possibly TRBD2 (6 bases). Germline V gives CDR1 MNHEY, CDR2 SMNVEV (reference sequence). The V and J ends lost 3 bases and 0 bases respectively, with 10 bases between them. This CDR3 spans 15 amino acids. CDR3: CASSLGGASTDTQYF. In DNA form, the CDR3 reads TGTGCCAGCAGTTTGGGCGGGGCGAGCACAGATACGCAGTATTTT.

This clone was recorded once. A junction end diverges from the germline sequence, so it may reflect a read error. The chain is built from TRBV7-9 and TRBJ2-2, with unresolved D. This CDR3 comprises 12 residues. Germline lookup yields CDR1 SEHNR and CDR2 FQNEAQ (reference sequence). Here the CDR3 reads CSSSLDTGSVFF. The CDR3 DNA reads as TGTTCCAGCAGCTTAGATACGGGTTCGGTGTTTTTT.

The chain carries TRBV27 and TRBJ2-7, with 13 bases fitting TRBD2. Germline V gene data show CDR1 as MNHEY and CDR2 as SMNVEV (reference sequence). V dropped 5 bases and J dropped 6; count of bases not matched to a gene: 4. This CDR3 comprises 14 residues. CDR3: CASSRLAGGGEQYF. CDR3 in DNA: TGTGCCAGCAGTCGACTAGCGGGAGGAGGCGAGCAGTACTTC.

The chain employs TRBV28 and TRBJ1-4; D is perhaps TRBD1 (5 bases). Germline V gives CDR1 MDHEN, CDR2 SYDVKM. V was cut by 3 bases and J by 3 bases, with 11 bases left in between. CDR3 length equals 15 residues. CDR3 coding DNA: TGTGCCAGCAGTTTTTTCAGGGATGCTAATGAAAAACTGTTTTTT. It is translated as CASSFFRDANEKLFF. The complete variable domain, with remaining parts taken from reference TRBV28 and TRBJ1-4, reads DVKVTQSSRYLVKRTGEKVFLECVQDMDHENMFWYRQDPGLGLRLIYFSYDVKMKEKGDIPEGYSVSREKKERFSLILESASTNQTSMYLCASSFFRDANEKLFFGSGTQLSVL.

The chain combines TRBV11-1 with TRBJ2-2, with 8 bases matching TRBD1. CDR3 size: 15 residues. Germline CDR1 SGHAT, CDR2 FQDESV (reference sequence). The ends lost 5 bases at V and 2 bases at J; junction bases unmatched: 4. The chain's CDR3 is CASSHGTGNTGELFF. The DNA of the CDR3 is TGTGCCAGCAGCCATGGGACAGGCAACACCGGGGAGCTGTTTTTT.

This chain uses TRBV5-8 with TRBJ2-5; D remains unclear. From germline, CDR1 is SGHTS and CDR2 YDEGEE. The CDR3 is made up of 16 amino acids. Trimming took off 1 base at V and 0 bases at J, with 13 bases between the two ends. CDR3 sequence (DNA): TGTGCCAGCAGCTTGCCGTTGAGCGACTACCAAGAGACCCAGTACTTC. Protein: CASSLPLSDYQETQYF.

The chain combines TRBV7-2 with TRBJ2-5; D is perhaps TRBD1 (5 bases). The V end lost 5 bases, the J end lost 7 bases, and 20 bases lay between the germline ends. The CDR3 length is 15 residues. The germline V gene encodes CDR1 SGHTA and CDR2 FQGNSA. The chain's CDR3 is CASSTQGSQMGTQYF. The DNA for the CDR3 is TGTGCCAGCAGCACTCAGGGATCCCAGATGGGGACCCAGTACTTC.

The chain has TRBV2 and TRBJ2-1; possible D gene TRBD1, 5 bases. The germline V gene has CDR1 SNHLY and CDR2 FYNNEI. The CDR3 sequence is 14 residues long. The germline V and J ends were trimmed by 8 bases and 3 bases, with 14 bases remaining between them. The CDR3: CASHYSTVYNEQFF. CDR3 DNA: TGTGCCAGCCATTATTCGACAGTCTACAATGAGCAGTTCTTC.

The chain combines TRBV4-1 with TRBJ2-7; possible D gene TRBD2, 5 bases. The length of the CDR3 is 20 residues. Germline V gene lookup returns CDR1 MGHRA and CDR2 YSYEKL. V shed 2 bases and J shed 0 bases, with 26 bases lying between them. The DNA for the CDR3 is TGCGCCAGCAGCCAAATGGCTCGGGCTAGCACGCCTTCCCCCTCCTACGAGCAGTACTTC. It yields the protein CASSQMARASTPSPSYEQYF.

The V and J genes are TRBV28 and TRBJ1-5; TRBD1 agrees at 9 bases. The CDR3 has 13 amino acids. Germline assignment: CDR1 MDHEN and CDR2 SYDVKM. V was clipped by 4 bases and J by 5 bases; unmatched bases: 0. The CDR3 spells CASSWTGDQPQHF. DNA for the CDR3: TGTGCCAGCAGTTGGACAGGGGATCAGCCCCAGCATTTT.

This clone was picked up one time. This chain links TRBV7-9 with TRBJ2-6; tentatively, D is TRBD1 (7 bases). The CDR3 runs 18 residues. CDR1 and CDR2 (germline): SEHNR, FQNEAQ (reference sequence). V was clipped by 2 bases and J by 1 base, with 15 bases between them. This CDR3 reads CASSLKEGALSGANVLTF. As DNA, the CDR3 is TGTGCCAGCAGCTTAAAGGAGGGGGCGCTGTCTGGGGCCAACGTCCTGACTTTC. Full variable domain (outside the CDR3, taken from reference TRBV7-9 and TRBJ2-6): DTGVSQNPRHKITKRGQNVTFRCDPISEHNRLYWYRQTLGQGPEFLTYFQNEAQLEKSRLLSDRFSAERPKGSFSTLEIQRTEQGDSAMYLCASSLKEGALSGANVLTFGAGSRLTVL.

V and J are TRBV5-1 and TRBJ1-2, with a tentative D call TRBD1 (6 bases). Trimming removed 0 bases from V and 1 base from J, with 13 bases in between. This CDR3 contains 16 residues. Germline V gene data show CDR1 as SGHRS and CDR2 as YFSETQ. The CDR3 bases are TGCGCCAGCAGCTTGGTATGGCAGGGGCTTAACTATGGCTACACCTTC. Its protein is CASSLVWQGLNYGYTF.

The V gene is TRBV7-9, the J gene TRBJ2-7, with D possibly being TRBD2 (5 bases). CDR1 and CDR2 (germline): SEHNR, FQNEAQ (reference sequence). The CDR3 covers 13 residues. With 4 bases removed from V and 7 bases from J, the gap between germline ends came to 14 bases. The CDR3 region is CASSSGGLWEQYF. Here the CDR3 DNA reads TGTGCCAGCAGCTCGGGCGGGTTGTGGGAGCAGTACTTC.

The CDR3, as DNA: TGTGCCAGCAGCTTATCCGGACTAGCGGGGGGGGGAGAGTACAATGAGCAGTTCTTC. It is translated as CASSLSGLAGGGEYNEQFF. The chain joins TRBV7-2 to TRBJ2-1; 15 bases are a match to TRBD2. Germline V gene data show CDR1 as SGHTA and CDR2 as FQGNSA. CDR3 length: 19 residues. J gave up 4 bases and V 2 bases, and 9 bases lay outside the gene matches.

The chain recombines TRBV27 with TRBJ1-1; D is perhaps TRBD1 (5 bases). Germline-derived CDR1 and CDR2 are MNHEY and SMNVEV (reference sequence). Trimming shortened V by 6 bases and J by 5 bases, and 25 bases separated the two germline ends. CDR3 size: 17 residues. The CDR3 sequence is CASRVRAVSWGDTEAFF. DNA of the CDR3: TGTGCCAGCAGGGTCCGGGCGGTTAGCTGGGGGGATACTGAAGCTTTCTTT.

The V call is TRBV7-9, the J call TRBJ2-1; tentatively, D is TRBD2 (5 bases). This CDR3 has 14 amino acids. The V end lost 6 bases, the J end lost 4 bases, and 13 bases lay between the germline ends. Germline assignment: CDR1 SEHNR and CDR2 FQNEAQ (reference sequence). CDR3 loop: CASSPGRTYNEQFF. The DNA of the CDR3 is TGTGCCAGCAGTCCAGGACGGACTTACAATGAGCAGTTCTTC.

The V and J genes are TRBV4-3 and TRBJ2-3; the D gene is possibly TRBD1 (5 bases). V lost 1 base and J 0 bases, leaving 17 bases between the germline ends. Germline CDR1 reads LGHNA; CDR2 reads YSLEER. This CDR3 comprises 18 residues. The chain's CDR3 is CASSQGNTAGYSTDTQYF. DNA of the CDR3: TGCGCCAGCAGCCAAGGCAATACGGCAGGGTATAGCACAGATACGCAGTATTTT.

This clone was seen more than once but under ten times. The rearrangement links TRBV27 to TRBJ1-6; tentatively, D is TRBD1 (5 bases). The ends were cut back, 6 bases at V and 6 bases at J, with 18 bases in the middle. From germline, CDR1 is MNHEY and CDR2 SMNVEV (reference sequence). The CDR3 runs 16 residues. The CDR3 spells CASSRPPSQGNSPLHF. CDR3 coding DNA: TGTGCCAGCAGCCGGCCCCCGTCCCAGGGTAATTCACCCCTCCACTTT.

The chain uses TRBV7-4 and TRBJ2-5, with D maybe TRBD1 (5 bases). The CDR3 loop spans 16 amino acids. V was pared by 2 bases and J by 1 base, with 14 bases between. Per germline, CDR1 SGHVT and CDR2 SQSDAQ. The CDR3 here is CASSLSSRALQETQYF. The CDR3 DNA reads as TGTGCCAGCAGCTTATCGTCCAGGGCCCTCCAAGAGACCCAGTACTTC.

V and J are TRBV6-6 and TRBJ2-1; 9 bases are a match to TRBD1. Germline-derived CDR1 and CDR2 are MNHNY and SVGAGI (reference sequence). This CDR3 is built from 13 residues. J gave up 6 bases and V 4 bases, and 1 base lay outside the gene matches. This CDR3 is CASSWTGANEQFF. CDR3 in DNA: TGTGCCAGCAGTTGGACAGGGGCCAATGAGCAGTTCTTC.

This chain links TRBV29-1 with TRBJ2-7, with D possibly matching TRBD1 (6 bases). Germline loops: CDR1 SQVTM, CDR2 ANQGSEA. Trimming took off 1 base at V and 4 bases at J, with 8 bases between the two ends. The CDR3 is 12 amino acids. Here the CDR3 reads CSVEGRGYEQYF. The CDR3 DNA sequence: TGCAGCGTTGAAGGTAGGGGGTACGAGCAGTACTTC.

The chain links TRBV10-2 to TRBJ2-7; 8 bases agree with TRBD1. Germline V lookup: CDR1 WSHSY, CDR2 SAAADI. V gave up 6 bases and J gave up 3 bases; unmatched junction bases: 10. CDR3 size: 15 residues. The CDR3 protein is CASRGSDRGVYEQYF. The CDR3 DNA sequence: TGCGCCAGCAGAGGCTCCGACAGGGGAGTCTACGAGCAGTACTTC.

The chain employs TRBV2 and TRBJ2-7; 7 bases line up with TRBD1. Germline lookup yields CDR1 SNHLY and CDR2 FYNNEI. V lost 6 bases and J lost 4; bases outside the gene matches: 9. The CDR3 has 14 residues. The CDR3 region is CASRLPGQIYEQYF. In nucleotides, the CDR3 is TGTGCCAGCAGATTACCGGGACAGATATACGAGCAGTACTTC.

V and J are TRBV9 and TRBJ1-4, with 10 bases matching TRBD1. V lost 0 bases, J lost 6 bases, and 5 bases stayed unmatched. This CDR3 region has 16 residues. Germline CDR1 is SGDLS and CDR2 is YYNGEE. The CDR3 is CASSVAAGTGDEKLFF. In nucleotides, the CDR3 is TGTGCCAGCAGCGTAGCTGCCGGGACAGGGGATGAAAAACTGTTTTTT.

The chain joins TRBV7-2 to TRBJ2-3, with a weak D call TRBD2 (7 bases). The CDR3 length is 16 residues. Between the trimmed V and J ends, which lost 0 bases and 5 bases, there was a span of 15 bases. The germline CDR1 and CDR2 sequences are SGHTA and FQGNSA. DNA of the CDR3: TGTGCCAGCAGCTTAGCGGCGGGGGCGCGGGGAGATACGCAGTATTTT. This encodes CASSLAAGARGDTQYF.

The rearrangement uses TRBV10-3 and TRBJ2-3; TRBD2 matches 16 bases. Germline V gives CDR1 ENHRY, CDR2 SYGVKD. The CDR3 extends over 18 amino acids. Trimming cost V 4 bases and J 5 bases; bases outside gene matches: 9. DNA of the CDR3: TGTGCCATCAGTGGGGGACTAGCGGGGGGGCGGGAAGTAGATACGCAGTATTTT. It specifies CAISGGLAGGREVDTQYF.

This chain uses TRBV15 with TRBJ1-5, with 9 bases that match TRBD1. Per germline, CDR1 LNHNV and CDR2 YYDKDF (reference sequence). Trimming at V came to 0 bases and at J to 4 bases, leaving 7 bases not matched to a gene. The CDR3 loop spans 17 amino acids. CDR3 region: CATSREPGQGNNQPQHF. CDR3 nucleotides: TGTGCCACCAGCAGAGAACCGGGACAGGGAAATAATCAGCCCCAGCATTTT.